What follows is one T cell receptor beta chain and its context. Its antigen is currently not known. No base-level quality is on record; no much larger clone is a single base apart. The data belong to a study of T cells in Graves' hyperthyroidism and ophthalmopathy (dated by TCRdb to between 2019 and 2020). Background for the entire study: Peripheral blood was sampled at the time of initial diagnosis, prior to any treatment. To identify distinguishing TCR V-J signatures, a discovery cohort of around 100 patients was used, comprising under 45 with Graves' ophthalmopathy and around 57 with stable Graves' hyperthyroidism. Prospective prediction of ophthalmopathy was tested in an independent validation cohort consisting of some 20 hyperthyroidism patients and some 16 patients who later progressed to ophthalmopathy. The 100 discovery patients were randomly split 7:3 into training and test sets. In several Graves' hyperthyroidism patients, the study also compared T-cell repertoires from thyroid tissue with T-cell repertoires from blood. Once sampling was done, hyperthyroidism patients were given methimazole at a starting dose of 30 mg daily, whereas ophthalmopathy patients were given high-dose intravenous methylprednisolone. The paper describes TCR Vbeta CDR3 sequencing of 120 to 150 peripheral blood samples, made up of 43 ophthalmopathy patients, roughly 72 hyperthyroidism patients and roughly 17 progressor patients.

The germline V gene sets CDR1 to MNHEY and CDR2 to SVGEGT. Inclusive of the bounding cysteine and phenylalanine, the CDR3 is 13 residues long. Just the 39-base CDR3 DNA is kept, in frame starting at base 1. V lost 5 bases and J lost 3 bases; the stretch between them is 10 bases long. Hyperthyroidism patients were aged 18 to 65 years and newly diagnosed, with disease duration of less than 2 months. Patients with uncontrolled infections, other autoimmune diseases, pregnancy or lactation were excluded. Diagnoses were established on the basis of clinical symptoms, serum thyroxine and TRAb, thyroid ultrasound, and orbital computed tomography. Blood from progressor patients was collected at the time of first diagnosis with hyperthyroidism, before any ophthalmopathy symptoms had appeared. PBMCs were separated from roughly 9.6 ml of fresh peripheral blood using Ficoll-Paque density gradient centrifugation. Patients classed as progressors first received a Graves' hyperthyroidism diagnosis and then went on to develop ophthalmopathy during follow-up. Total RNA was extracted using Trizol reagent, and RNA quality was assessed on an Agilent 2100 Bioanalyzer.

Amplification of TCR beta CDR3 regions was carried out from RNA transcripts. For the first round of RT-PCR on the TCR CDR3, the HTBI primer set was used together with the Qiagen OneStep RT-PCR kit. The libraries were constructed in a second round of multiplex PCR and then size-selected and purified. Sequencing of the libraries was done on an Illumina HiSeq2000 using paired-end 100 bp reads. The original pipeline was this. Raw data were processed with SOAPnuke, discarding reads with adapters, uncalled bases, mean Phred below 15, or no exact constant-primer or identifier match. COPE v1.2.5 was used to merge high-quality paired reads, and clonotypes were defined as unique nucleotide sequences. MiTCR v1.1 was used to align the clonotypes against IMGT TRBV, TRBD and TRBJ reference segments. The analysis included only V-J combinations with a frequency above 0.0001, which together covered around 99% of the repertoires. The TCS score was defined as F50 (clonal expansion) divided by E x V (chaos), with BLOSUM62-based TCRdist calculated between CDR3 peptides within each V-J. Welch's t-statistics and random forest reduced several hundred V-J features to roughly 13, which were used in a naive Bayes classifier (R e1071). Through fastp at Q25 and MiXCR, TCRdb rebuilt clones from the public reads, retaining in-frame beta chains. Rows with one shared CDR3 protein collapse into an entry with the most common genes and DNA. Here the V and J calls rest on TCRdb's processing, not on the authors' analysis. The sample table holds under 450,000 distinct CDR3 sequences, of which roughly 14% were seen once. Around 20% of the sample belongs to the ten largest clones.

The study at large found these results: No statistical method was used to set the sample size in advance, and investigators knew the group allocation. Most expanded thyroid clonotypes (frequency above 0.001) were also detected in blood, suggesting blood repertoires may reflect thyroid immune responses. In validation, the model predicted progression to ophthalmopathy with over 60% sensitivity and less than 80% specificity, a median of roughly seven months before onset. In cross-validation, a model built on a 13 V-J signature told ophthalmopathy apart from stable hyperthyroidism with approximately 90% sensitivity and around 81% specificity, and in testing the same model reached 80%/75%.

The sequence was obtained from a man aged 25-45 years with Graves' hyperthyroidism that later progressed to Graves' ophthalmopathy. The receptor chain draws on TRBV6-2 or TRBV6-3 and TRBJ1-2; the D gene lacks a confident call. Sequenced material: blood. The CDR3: CASSLDGYYGYTF. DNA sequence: TGTGCCAGCAGTCTGGACGGCTACTATGGCTACACCTTC.